What follows are 3 T cell receptor beta chains derived from one specimen sequenced in a study of beta chain features in type 1 diabetes. Study results and caveats: When Type 1 diabetes patients were examined, their TCRB CDR3s proved moderately but significantly shorter in all four CD4+ subsets.

All of the isolated RNA was reverse transcribed, so expressed TCRB transcripts were sequenced. The table came from immunoSEQ multiplex PCR; TCRdb's copy has only in-frame clones and leaves some out. This table has around 260,000 clones, around 25% appearing once. These TCRs' antigens remain unknown. The sample was naive CD4+ T cells from blood. Receptors were obtained from a woman aged 25 to 39 with type 1 diabetes.

The CDR3 nucleotides are TGTGCCAGCAGTTATGGTAGCCGCTACGAGCAGTACTTC. The encoded protein is CASSYGSRYEQYF. This rearrangement joins TRBV6-6 to TRBJ2-7; D unresolved. Trimming pared 3 bases from V and 3 bases from J, leaving 9 bases between. CDR3 size: 13 residues. The germline V gene has CDR1 MNHNY and CDR2 SVGAGI (reference sequence).

The V and J genes are TRBV20-1 and TRBJ1-1; D is possibly TRBD1 (5 bases). The CDR3 loop spans 11 amino acids. CDR1 and CDR2 (germline): DFQATT, SNEGSKA (reference sequence). V lost 3 bases and J 6 bases, leaving 8 bases between the germline ends. CDR3: CSASRQSEAFF. The CDR3 DNA reads TGCAGTGCTAGTCGACAGTCTGAAGCTTTCTTT.

The chain recombines TRBV4-1 with TRBJ2-5; 8 bases map to TRBD2. The V and J ends lost 0 bases and 4 bases, in that order; junction bases with no gene match: 10. CDR3 size: 17 residues. From germline, CDR1 is MGHRA and CDR2 YSYEKL. CDR3 in DNA: TGCGCCAGCAGCCAAGATGGGGGGGGACTAGGGGGAGAGACCCAGTACTTC. It encodes CASSQDGGGLGGETQYF.